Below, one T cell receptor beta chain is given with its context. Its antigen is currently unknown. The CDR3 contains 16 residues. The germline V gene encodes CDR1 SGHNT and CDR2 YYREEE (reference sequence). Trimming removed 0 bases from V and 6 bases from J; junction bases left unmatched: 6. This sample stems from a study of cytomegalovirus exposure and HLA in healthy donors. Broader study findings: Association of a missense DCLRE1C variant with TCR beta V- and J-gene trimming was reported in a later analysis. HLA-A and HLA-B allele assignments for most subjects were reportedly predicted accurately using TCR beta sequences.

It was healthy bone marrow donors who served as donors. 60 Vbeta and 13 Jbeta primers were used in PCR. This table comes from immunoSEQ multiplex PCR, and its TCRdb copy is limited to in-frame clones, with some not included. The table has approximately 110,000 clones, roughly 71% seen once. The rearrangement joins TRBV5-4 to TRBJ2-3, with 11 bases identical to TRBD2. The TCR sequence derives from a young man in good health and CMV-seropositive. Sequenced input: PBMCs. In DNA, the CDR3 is TGTGCCAGCAGCTTGGCTAGCGGGGGGCTGGGGGATACGCAGTATTTT. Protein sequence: CASSLASGGLGDTQYF. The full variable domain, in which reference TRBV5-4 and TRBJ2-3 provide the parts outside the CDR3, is ETGVTQSPTHLIKTRGQQVTLRCSSQSGHNTVSWYQQALGQGPQFIFQYYREEENGRGNFPPRFSGLQFPNYSSELNVNALELDDSALYLCASSLASGGLGDTQYFGPGTRLTVL.